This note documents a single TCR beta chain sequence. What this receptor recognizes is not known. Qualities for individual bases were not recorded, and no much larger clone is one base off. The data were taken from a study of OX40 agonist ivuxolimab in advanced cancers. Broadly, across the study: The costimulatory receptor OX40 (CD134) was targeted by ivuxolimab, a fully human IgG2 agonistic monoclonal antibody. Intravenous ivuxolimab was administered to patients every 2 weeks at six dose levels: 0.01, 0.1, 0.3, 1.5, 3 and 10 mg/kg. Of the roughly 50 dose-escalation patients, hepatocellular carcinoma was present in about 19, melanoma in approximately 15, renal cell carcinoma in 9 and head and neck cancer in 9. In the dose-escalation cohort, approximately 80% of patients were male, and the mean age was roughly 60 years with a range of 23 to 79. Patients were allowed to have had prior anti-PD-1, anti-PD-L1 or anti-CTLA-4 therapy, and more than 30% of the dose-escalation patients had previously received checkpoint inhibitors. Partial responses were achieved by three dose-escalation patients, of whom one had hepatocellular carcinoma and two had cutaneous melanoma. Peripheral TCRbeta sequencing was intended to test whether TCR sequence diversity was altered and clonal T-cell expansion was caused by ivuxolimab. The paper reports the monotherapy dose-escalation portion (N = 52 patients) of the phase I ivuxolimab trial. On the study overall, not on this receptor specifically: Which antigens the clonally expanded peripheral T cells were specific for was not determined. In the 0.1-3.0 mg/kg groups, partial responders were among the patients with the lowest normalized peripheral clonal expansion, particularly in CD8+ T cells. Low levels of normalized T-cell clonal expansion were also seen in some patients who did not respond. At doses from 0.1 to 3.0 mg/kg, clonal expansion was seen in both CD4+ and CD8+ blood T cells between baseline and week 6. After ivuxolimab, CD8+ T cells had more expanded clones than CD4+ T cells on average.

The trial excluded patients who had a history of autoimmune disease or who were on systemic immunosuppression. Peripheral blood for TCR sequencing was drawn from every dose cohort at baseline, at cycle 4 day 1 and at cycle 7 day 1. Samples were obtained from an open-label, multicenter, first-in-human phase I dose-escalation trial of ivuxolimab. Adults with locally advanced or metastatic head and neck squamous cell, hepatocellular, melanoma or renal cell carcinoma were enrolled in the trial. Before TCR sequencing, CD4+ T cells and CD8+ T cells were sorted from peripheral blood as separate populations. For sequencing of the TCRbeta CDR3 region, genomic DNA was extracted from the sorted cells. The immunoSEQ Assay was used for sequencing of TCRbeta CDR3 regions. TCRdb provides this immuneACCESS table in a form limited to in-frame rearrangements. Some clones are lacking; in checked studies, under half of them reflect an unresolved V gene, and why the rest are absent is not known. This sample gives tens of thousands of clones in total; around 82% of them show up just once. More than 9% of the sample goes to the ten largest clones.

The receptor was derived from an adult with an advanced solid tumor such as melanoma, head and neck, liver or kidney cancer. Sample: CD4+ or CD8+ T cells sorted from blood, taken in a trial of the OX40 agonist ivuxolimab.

At the DNA level, the sequence is TGTGCCAGCAATTCGGGATTGGAGACCCAGTACTTC. Its translation is CASNSGLETQYF. The chain joins TRBV6-4 to TRBJ2-5; the best D guess is TRBD2, with 5 bases matching. Taken from cysteine to phenylalanine, the CDR3 has 12 residues. The DNA shown is the 36-base CDR3, in frame from base 1. Trimming costs V 7 bases and J 5 bases, and their ends lie 11 bases apart. Based on the germline V gene, the CDR1 and CDR2 sequences are MRHNA and SNTAGT.